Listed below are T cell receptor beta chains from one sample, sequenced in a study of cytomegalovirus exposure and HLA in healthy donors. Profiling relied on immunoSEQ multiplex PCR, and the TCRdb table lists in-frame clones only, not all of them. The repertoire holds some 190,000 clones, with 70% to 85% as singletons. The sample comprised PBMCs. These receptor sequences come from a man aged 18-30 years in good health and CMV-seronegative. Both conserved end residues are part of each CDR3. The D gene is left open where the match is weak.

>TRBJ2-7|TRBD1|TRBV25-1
CAGSSGTGSRSYEQYF
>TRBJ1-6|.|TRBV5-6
CASTKLESSYNSPLHF
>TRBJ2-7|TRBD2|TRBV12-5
CASGLVGFTSGGTEQYF
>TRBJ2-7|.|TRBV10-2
CASSEGGAGSYEQYF
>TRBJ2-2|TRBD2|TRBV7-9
CASSLGPSGGTRGELFF
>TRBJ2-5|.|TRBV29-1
CSVVGTGKTQYF
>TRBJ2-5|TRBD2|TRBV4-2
CASSQAGGIGETQYF
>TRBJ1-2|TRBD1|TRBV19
CASRSTGTGIYGYTF
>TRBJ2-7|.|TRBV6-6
CASSYSGATYEQYF
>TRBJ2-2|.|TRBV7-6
CASSSVGLNTGELFF
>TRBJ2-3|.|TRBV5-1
CASTQGTSTDTQYF
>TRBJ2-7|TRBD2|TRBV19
CASSSLGASGSTF
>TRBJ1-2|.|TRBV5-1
CASTVGGAQGGGYTF
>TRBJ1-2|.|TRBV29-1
CSVEGTGYYGYTF
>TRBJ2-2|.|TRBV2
CASRGDINTGELFF
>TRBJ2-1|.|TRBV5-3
CARSKTGNQNNEQFF
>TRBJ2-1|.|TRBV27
CASSFSGEVDNEQFF
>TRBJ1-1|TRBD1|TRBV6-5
CASSRTGTAEAFF
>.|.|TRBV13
CASSSDPNYEQYF
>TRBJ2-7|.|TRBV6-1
CASSVANTEQYF
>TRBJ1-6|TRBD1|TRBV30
CAWMGQMNSPLHF
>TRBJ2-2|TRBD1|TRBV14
CASSPRGQGSTGELFF
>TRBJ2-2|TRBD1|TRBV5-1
CASSQGVGELFF